The 11 T cell receptor beta chains presented below share a single source sample, sequenced in a study of CD8+ T cells in alopecia areata. RNA extraction and reverse transcription yielded cDNA as sequencing template. Here immunoSEQ multiplex PCR was the method, and the copy in TCRdb shows in-frame clones only, minus some. The repertoire has some 51,000 clones, 96% of them found once; the top ten carry roughly 24%. The sample was CD8+ T cells sorted from blood, taken at week 0. The receptors were gathered from a human donor with alopecia areata.

The chain employs TRBV29-1 and TRBJ2-1; TRBD2 agrees at 8 bases. This CDR3 has 15 amino acids. V gave up 0 bases and J gave up 2 bases; unmatched junction bases: 3. Per the germline V gene, CDR1 is SQVTM and CDR2 is ANQGSEA. CDR3 residues: CSVEEGRGAYNEQFF. CDR3 DNA: TGCAGCGTTGAAGAGGGGCGGGGGGCCTACAATGAGCAGTTCTTC.

The rearrangement uses TRBV4-1 and TRBJ2-7, with D tentatively TRBD1 (5 bases). The germline V gene has CDR1 MGHRA and CDR2 YSYEKL. CDR3 length equals 15 residues. The V end was cut by 1 base, the J end by 2 bases, with 12 bases between. CDR3 protein: CASSQGQKGTYEQYF. In DNA form, the CDR3 reads TGCGCCAGCAGCCAAGGACAGAAAGGGACCTACGAGCAGTACTTC.

The V and J genes are TRBV2 and TRBJ1-1; D call uncertain. Germline CDR1 and CDR2: SNHLY and FYNNEI. Trimming stripped 0 bases from V and 8 bases from J, with 13 bases between. This CDR3 region has 14 residues. CDR3 loop: CASSEAYPTFEAFF. The CDR3 nucleotides read TGTGCCAGCAGTGAAGCCTATCCCACTTTCGAAGCTTTCTTT.

This clone has just a few counts. V and J are TRBV29-1 and TRBJ1-2, with TRBD1 matching over 12 bases. Germline V lookup: CDR1 SQVTM, CDR2 ANQGSEA. The ends lost 5 bases at V and 0 bases at J; junction bases unmatched: 10. This CDR3 comprises 17 residues. Here the CDR3 DNA reads TGCAGCGTTCACTCCGGGACAGGGGGCCTCTCTAACTATGGCTACACCTTC. Amino acids: CSVHSGTGGLSNYGYTF.

The chain couples TRBV5-1 to TRBJ2-7; D is unresolved. Germline assignment: CDR1 SGHRS and CDR2 YFSETQ. Trimming removed 0 bases from V and 0 bases from J, with 7 bases in between. The CDR3 has 14 amino acids. This CDR3 reads CASSLVGDSYEQYF. The CDR3 nucleotides read TGCGCCAGCAGCTTGGTTGGAGACTCCTACGAGCAGTACTTC. The full variable domain, rest sourced from reference TRBV5-1 and TRBJ2-7, is KAGVTQTPRYLIKTRGQQVTLSCSPISGHRSVSWYQQTPGQGLQFLFEYFSETQRNKGNFPGRFSGRQFSNSRSEMNVSTLELGDSALYLCASSLVGDSYEQYFGPGTRLTVT.

The chain joins TRBV4-2 to TRBJ2-5; 7 bases agree with TRBD1. Matching the DNA end better, TRBJ2-7 makes the J call doubtful. The germline V gene has CDR1 LGHNA and CDR2 YNFKEQ. There are 16 residues in the CDR3. The CDR3 here is CASSQEDRPDTYEQYF. In DNA, the CDR3 is TGTGCCAGCAGCCAGGAGGACAGGCCTGACACCTACGAGCAGTACTTC.

In its sample, this clone was seen once. V usage is TRBV7-9 and J usage is TRBJ1-1; 8 nucleotides line up with TRBD1. V lost 4 bases to trimming and J lost 0 bases; unmatched junction nucleotides: 7. The germline CDR1 and CDR2 sequences are SEHNR and FQNEAQ (reference sequence). The CDR3 is 16 residues long. CDR3 nucleotides: TGTGCCAGCAGCTCCAACAGGGGGGCATTGAACACTGAAGCTTTCTTT. Residues: CASSSNRGALNTEAFF.

The chain uses TRBV19 and TRBJ2-3; unclear D gene. The CDR3 spans 13 residues. Trimming left V 7 bases short and J 0 bases short, with 8 bases between. The germline V gene has CDR1 LNHDA and CDR2 SQIVND (reference sequence). The CDR3 sequence: CASKVSSTDTQYF. CDR3 nucleotide sequence: TGTGCCAGTAAGGTTTCTAGCACAGATACGCAGTATTTT.

CDR3 nucleotide sequence: TGTGCCAGCAGCCAAGCCTACGAGCAGTACTTC. This gives the protein CASSQAYEQYF. This chain links TRBV7-2 with TRBJ2-7; D ambiguous. CDR1 is SGHTA and CDR2 is FQGNSA in the germline V gene. V was pared by 5 bases and J by 2 bases, with 4 bases between. The CDR3 has 11 amino acids.

This sequence joins TRBV10-3 and TRBJ2-3; TRBD2 matches at 14 bases. Germline lookup yields CDR1 ENHRY and CDR2 SYGVKD. V trimming: 0 bases; J trimming: 4 bases; junction bases outside the gene matches: 6. The CDR3 runs to 18 residues. CDR3 in DNA: TGTGCCATCAGTGAGTCTAGACTAGCGGGGGGGCCGTCAGATACGCAGTATTTT. It specifies CAISESRLAGGPSDTQYF.

The chain joins TRBV7-6 to TRBJ2-7; tentatively, D is TRBD1 (5 bases). V was shortened by 1 base and J by 6 bases, with 13 bases between the two germline ends. Germline CDR1 reads SGHVS; CDR2 reads FNYEAQ. This CDR3 has 14 residues. The CDR3 sequence: CASSLGLQGSEQYF. The CDR3 region has the DNA TGTGCCAGCAGCTTAGGTCTCCAGGGATCCGAGCAGTACTTC.